This T cell receptor (beta chain) was captured in a study of blood T cell repertoires in COVID-19. Profiled with immunoSEQ multiplex PCR; TCRdb holds only in-frame clones, not every one. Here the sample spans 150,000 to 200,000 clones, approximately 80% being singletons. Looked up from germline, CDR1 is MNHEY and CDR2 is SVGEGT. The CDR3 runs 13 residues. Trimming took 5 bases from V and 3 from J, leaving 11 bases between them. The Seattle patients joined while their infection was active and were tracked longitudinally afterward. The specimen was peripheral blood. The sequence came from a woman aged 80 or over with COVID-19, enrolled during active disease. The rearrangement joins TRBV6-2 or TRBV6-3 to TRBJ2-7; a weak D match, TRBD2 (5 bases). CDR3 residues: CASSQIGVYEQYF. CDR3 DNA sequence: TGTGCCAGCAGTCAGATCGGGGTCTACGAGCAGTACTTC.